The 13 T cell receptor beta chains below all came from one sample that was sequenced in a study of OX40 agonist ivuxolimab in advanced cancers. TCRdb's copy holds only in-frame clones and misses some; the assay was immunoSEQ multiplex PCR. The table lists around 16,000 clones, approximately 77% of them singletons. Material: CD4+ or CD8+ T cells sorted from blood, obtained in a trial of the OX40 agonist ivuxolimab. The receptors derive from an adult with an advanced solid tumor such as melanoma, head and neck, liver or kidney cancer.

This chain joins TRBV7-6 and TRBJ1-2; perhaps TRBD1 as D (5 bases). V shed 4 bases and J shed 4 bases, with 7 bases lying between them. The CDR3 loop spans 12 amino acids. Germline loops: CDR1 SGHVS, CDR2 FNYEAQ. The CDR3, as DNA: TGTGCCAGCAGCTCTGGGGGCTATGGCTACACCTTC. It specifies CASSSGGYGYTF.

The CDR3 DNA reads TGTGCCAGCAGCCCAAGGAATAACTATGGCTACACCTTC. It encodes CASSPRNNYGYTF. This chain connects TRBV11-3 to TRBJ1-2; D unresolved. V lost 5 bases, J lost 1 base, and 8 bases lay in between. Germline V lookup: CDR1 SGHNT, CDR2 YENEEA. CDR3 length: 13 amino acids.

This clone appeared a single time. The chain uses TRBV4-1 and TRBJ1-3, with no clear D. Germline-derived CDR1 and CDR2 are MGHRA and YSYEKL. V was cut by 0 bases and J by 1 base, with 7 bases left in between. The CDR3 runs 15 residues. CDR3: CASSQDWLSGNTIYF. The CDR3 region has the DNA TGCGCCAGCAGCCAAGATTGGCTTTCTGGAAACACCATATATTTT.

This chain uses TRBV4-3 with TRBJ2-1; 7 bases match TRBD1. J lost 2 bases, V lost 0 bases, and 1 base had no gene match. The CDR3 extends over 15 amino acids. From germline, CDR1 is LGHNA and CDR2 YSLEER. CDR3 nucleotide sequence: TGCGCCAGCAGCCAAGACGGGACAGCCTACAATGAGCAGTTCTTC. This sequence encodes CASSQDGTAYNEQFF.

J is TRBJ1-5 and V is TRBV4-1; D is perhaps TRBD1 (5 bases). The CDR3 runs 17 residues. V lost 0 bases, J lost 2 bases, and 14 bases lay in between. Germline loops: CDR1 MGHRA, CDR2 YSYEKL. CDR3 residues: CASSQDPPREGNQPQHF. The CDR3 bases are TGCGCCAGCAGCCAAGATCCCCCCAGGGAAGGCAATCAGCCCCAGCATTTT.

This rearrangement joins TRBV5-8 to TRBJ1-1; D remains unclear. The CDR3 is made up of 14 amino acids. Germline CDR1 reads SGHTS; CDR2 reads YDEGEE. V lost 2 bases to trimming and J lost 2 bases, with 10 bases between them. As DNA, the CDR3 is TGTGCCAGCAGCTTCCGCCCCGTTAACACTGAAGCTTTCTTT. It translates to CASSFRPVNTEAFF. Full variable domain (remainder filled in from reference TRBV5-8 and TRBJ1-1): EAGVTQSPTHLIKTRGQQATLRCSPISGHTSVYWYQQALGLGLQFLLWYDEGEERNRGNFPPRFSGRQFPNYSSELNVNALELEDSALYLCASSFRPVNTEAFFGQGTRLTVV.

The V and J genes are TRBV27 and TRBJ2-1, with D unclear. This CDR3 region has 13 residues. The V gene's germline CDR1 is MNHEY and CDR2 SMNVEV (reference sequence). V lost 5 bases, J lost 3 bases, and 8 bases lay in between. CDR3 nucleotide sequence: TGTGCCAGCAGTCAGAGCTACTACAATGAGCAGTTCTTC. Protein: CASSQSYYNEQFF.

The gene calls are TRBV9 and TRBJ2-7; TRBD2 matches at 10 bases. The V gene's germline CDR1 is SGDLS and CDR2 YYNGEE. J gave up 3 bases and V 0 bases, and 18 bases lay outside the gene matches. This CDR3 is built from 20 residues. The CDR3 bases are TGTGCCAGCAGCGTAGCCCCTAGCGCGAATAGCGGGGGGTCGGACTACGAGCAGTACTTC. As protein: CASSVAPSANSGGSDYEQYF.

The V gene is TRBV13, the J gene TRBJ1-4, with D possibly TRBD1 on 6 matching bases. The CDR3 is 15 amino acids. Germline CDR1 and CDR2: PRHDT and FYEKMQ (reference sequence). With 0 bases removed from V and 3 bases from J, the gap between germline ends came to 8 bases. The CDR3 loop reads CASSLGGTPNEKLFF. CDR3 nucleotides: TGTGCCAGCAGCTTAGGTGGGACACCTAATGAAAAACTGTTTTTT. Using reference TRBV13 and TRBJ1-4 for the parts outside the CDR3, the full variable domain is AAGVIQSPRHLIKEKRETATLKCYPIPRHDTVYWYQQGPGQDPQFLISFYEKMQSDKGSIPDRFSAQQFSDYHSELNMSSLELGDSALYFCASSLGGTPNEKLFFGSGTQLSVL.

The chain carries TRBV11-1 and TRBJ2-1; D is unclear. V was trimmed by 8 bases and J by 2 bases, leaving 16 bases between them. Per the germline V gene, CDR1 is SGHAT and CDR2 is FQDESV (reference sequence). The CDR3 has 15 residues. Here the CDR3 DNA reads TGTGCCAGCCTTTCCTTGGATAGGCCCTACAATGAGCAGTTCTTC. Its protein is CASLSLDRPYNEQFF.

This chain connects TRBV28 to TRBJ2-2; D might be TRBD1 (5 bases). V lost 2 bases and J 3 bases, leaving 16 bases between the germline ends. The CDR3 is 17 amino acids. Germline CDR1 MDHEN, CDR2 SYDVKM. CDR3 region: CASSLAFRDSDTGELFF. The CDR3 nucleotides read TGTGCCAGCAGTTTAGCTTTTCGCGACAGTGACACCGGGGAGCTGTTTTTT.

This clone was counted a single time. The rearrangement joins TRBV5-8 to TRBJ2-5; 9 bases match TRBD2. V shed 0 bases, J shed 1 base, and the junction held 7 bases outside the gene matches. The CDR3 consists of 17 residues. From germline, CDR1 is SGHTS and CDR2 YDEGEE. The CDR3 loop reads CASSLDDAGGAQETQYF. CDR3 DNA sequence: TGTGCCAGCAGCTTGGACGATGCGGGGGGGGCCCAAGAGACCCAGTACTTC.

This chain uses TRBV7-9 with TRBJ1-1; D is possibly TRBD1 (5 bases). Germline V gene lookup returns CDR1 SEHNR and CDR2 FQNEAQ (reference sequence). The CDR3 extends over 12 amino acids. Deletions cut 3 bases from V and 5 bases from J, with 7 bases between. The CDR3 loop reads CASSFEGTEAFF. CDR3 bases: TGTGCCAGCAGCTTTGAGGGGACTGAAGCTTTCTTT.